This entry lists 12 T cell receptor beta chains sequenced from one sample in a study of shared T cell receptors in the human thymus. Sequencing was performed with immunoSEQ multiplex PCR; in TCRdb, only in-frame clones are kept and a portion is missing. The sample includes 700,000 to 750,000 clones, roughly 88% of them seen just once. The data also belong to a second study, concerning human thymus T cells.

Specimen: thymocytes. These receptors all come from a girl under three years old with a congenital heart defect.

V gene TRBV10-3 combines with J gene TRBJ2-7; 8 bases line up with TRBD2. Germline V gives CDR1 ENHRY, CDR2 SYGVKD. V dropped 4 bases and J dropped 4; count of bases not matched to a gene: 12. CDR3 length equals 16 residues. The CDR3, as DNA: TGTGCCATCAGTGTAGGGGGACTAGGTATGAGGTACGAGCAGTACTTC. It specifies CAISVGGLGMRYEQYF.

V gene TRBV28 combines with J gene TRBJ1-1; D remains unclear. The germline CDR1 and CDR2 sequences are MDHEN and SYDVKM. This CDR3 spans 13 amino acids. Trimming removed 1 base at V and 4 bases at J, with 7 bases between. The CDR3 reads CASSLSPGTEAFF. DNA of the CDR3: TGTGCCAGCAGTTTATCCCCCGGCACTGAAGCTTTCTTT.

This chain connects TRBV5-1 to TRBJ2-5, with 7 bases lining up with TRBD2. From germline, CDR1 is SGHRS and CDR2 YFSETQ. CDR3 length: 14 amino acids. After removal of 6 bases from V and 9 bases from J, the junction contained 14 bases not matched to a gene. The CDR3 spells CASTKTSVPHAQYF. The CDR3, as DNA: TGCGCCAGCACAAAAACTAGCGTCCCCCACGCCCAGTACTTC.

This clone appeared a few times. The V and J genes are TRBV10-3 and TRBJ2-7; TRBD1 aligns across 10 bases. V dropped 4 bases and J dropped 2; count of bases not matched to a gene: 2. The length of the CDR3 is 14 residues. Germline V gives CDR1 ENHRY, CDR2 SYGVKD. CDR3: CAISVGTGAYEQYF. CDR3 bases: TGTGCCATCAGTGTCGGGACAGGGGCCTACGAGCAGTACTTC.

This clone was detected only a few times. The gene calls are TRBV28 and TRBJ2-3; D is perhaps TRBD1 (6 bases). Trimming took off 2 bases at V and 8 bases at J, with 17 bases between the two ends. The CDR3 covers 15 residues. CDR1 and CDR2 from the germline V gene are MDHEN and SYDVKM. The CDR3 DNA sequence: TGTGCCAGCAGTTTAAACGGGGACACTTCGGCTACGCAGTATTTT. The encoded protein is CASSLNGDTSATQYF.

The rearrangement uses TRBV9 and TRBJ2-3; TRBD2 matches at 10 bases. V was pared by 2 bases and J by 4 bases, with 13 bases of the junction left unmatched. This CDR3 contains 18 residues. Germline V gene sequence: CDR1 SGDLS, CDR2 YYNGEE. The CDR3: CASSVPSPLAGRPDTQYF. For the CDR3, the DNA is TGTGCCAGCAGCGTCCCATCCCCACTAGCGGGGAGGCCAGATACGCAGTATTTT.

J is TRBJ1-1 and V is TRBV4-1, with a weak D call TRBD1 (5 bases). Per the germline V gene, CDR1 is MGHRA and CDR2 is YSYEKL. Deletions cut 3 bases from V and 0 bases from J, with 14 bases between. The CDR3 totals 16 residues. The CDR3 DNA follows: TGCGCCAGCAGCCACGCCATGGCAGGGCTGAACACTGAAGCTTTCTTT. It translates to CASSHAMAGLNTEAFF.

The CDR3 sequence: CASSRVTGNTEAFF. Here the CDR3 DNA reads TGTGCCAGCAGCCGGGTCACGGGGAACACTGAAGCTTTCTTT. The chain uses TRBV11-2 and TRBJ1-1; D not resolved. CDR1 and CDR2 (germline): SGHAT, FQNNGV. The V end was cut by 5 bases, the J end by 1 base, with 11 bases between. This CDR3 spans 14 amino acids. Full variable domain (missing parts from reference TRBV11-2 and TRBJ1-1): EAGVAQSPRYKIIEKRQSVAFWCNPISGHATLYWYQQILGQGPKLLIQFQNNGVVDDSQLPKDRFSAERLKGVDSTLKIQPAKLEDSAVYLCASSRVTGNTEAFFGQGTRLTVV.

The CDR3 nucleotides are TGTGCCAGCAGGAGTAGCCCCAATGAATCACCCCTCCACTTT. Amino acids: CASRSSPNESPLHF. V is TRBV14 and J is TRBJ1-6, with D hard to call. CDR1 is SGHDN, CDR2 FVKESK, per germline. The CDR3 sequence is 14 residues long. V was shortened by 6 bases and J by 10 bases, with 16 bases between the two germline ends.

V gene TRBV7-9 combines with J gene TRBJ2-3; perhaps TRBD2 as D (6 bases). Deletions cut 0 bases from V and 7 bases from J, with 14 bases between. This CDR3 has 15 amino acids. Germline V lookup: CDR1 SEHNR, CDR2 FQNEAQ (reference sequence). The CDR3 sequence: CASSLAEGRGNTQYF. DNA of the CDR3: TGTGCCAGCAGCTTAGCGGAGGGGCGAGGGAATACGCAGTATTTT.

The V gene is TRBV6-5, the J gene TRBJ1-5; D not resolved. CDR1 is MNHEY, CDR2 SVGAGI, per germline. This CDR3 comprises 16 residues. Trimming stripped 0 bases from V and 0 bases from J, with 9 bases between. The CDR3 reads CASSYSAGNSNQPQHF. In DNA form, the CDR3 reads TGTGCCAGCAGTTACTCAGCGGGGAATAGCAATCAGCCCCAGCATTTT.

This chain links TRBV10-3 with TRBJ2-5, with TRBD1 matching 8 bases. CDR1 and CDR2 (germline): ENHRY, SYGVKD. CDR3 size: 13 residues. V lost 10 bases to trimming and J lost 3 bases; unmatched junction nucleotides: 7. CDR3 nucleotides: TGTGCCAGTCGGACAGGGAAGGAAGAGACCCAGTACTTC. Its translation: CASRTGKEETQYF.